This T cell receptor beta chain was recorded in a study of low-dose radiotherapy and immunotherapy resistance in tumors. Across the whole study: Patients' oral aspirin dose was 300 mg daily across four cycles from cycle 1 day 1. With TRAV- and TRBV-specific primers, first-strand cDNA was made, covering the alpha and beta chains.

This clonotype has at least ten counts. CDR3 length equals 13 residues. CDR1 is MDHEN and CDR2 is SYDVKM in the germline V gene. V was shortened by 3 bases and J by 5 bases, with 5 bases between the two germline ends. This sample's time point: after trial treatment. The treatment denotes: LDRT plus nivolumab, ipilimumab, low-dose cyclophosphamide and aspirin (RACIN trial). Both a constant-region primer and a V-primer adapter served to amplify TCRs across around 20 PCR cycles. TCRdb re-analysed the reads in MiXCR, keeping a single row per CDR3 protein. The sample records 50,000 or so distinct CDR3 sequences, roughly 31% being singletons.

This TCR was sampled from a male donor with rectosigmoid adenocarcinoma. The sequences come from PBMCs, collected after low-dose radiotherapy plus immunotherapy. The rearrangement links TRBV28 to TRBJ1-6; D is unclear. The CDR3 here is CASSLSHNSPLHF. The CDR3, as DNA: TGTGCCAGCAGTTTGAGCCATAATTCACCCCTCCACTTT.